This TCR beta chain was profiled in a study of vaccination effects on CD4 cells after COVID-19 (dated by TCRdb to the early 2020s). About the study as a whole: Two doses of either the BNT162b2 or the mRNA-1273 mRNA SARS-CoV-2 vaccine were administered to participants. Pre-vaccine samples were collected from two convalescent patients 16 days and one week before the first dose, corresponding to 142 and 148 days after COVID-19 diagnosis. A total of 10 COVID-19 convalescent patients and several SARS-CoV-2-naive healthy vaccine recipients were included in the full study. Cultures from other donors in the study were sequenced with the Oncomine TCR Beta short-read assay on an Illumina iSeq 100. SARS-CoV-2 spike-specific CD4+ TCR repertoires from before and after mRNA vaccination were compared in COVID-19 convalescent patients and in infection-naive vaccine recipients.

The ViraFEST assay stimulated PBMC with viral peptide pools and then used TCR sequencing to identify antigen-specific CD4+ T cell clonotypes by expansion. After around eleven days of culture, CD4+ T cells were isolated with the EasySep CD4+ T cell isolation kit. Convalescent patients had PCR-confirmed SARS-CoV-2 infection between March and December 2020, before Alpha, Beta and Delta variants emerged in the United States. Some 1.9 million PBMC per well were cultured with 8.5 to 10 ug/ml peptides in IMDM containing approximately 4.7% human AB serum, about 9.7 IU/ml IL-2 and gentamicin. On days 3 and 7, half of the culture medium was replaced with fresh IL-2-containing medium. Unless noted otherwise, every peptide stimulation condition was grown in triplicate wells. Using Ficoll-Paque Plus gradient centrifugation, PBMC were separated from whole blood and then either used fresh or cryopreserved at -140C. The spike proteins of SARS-CoV-2 and of the common cold coronaviruses HCoV-NL63, HCoV-OC43 and HCoV-229E were spanned by overlapping peptide pools. The QIAamp micro DNA kit was used to extract genomic DNA from the cultured CD4+ T cells.

Between the V and J ends, shortened by 2 bases and 6 bases respectively, the junction contains 29 bases. CDR1 SGHVS and CDR2 FNYEAQ are derived from the germline V gene. From the cysteine through the phenylalanine, the CDR3 covers 19 amino acids. Only the CDR3 part of the read is kept: 57 bases, read in frame from the first base. The library came from the immunoSEQ multiplex PCR assay. DNA from the CD4+ T cells that had been cultured and isolated underwent TCR beta CDR3 sequencing. In the paper's pipeline: Non-productive TCR sequences were discarded, and reads were trimmed to the CDR3 region, with only CDR3s of 7 or more amino acids retained. The MANAFEST web app was used to pick out antigen-specific clonotypes by comparing their expansion in peptide wells with that in reference cultures. To be called positive, a clone needed expansion at FDR<0.05 compared with the reference and with all other wells, an odds ratio greater than 5, and a frequency greater than 0.1% in two replicate wells. Clonotypes significantly expanded in SARS-CoV-2 spike wells and in at least one common cold coronavirus spike condition were defined as cross-reactive. CDR3 similarity was assessed by Levenshtein distance using the stringdist R package, and unrooted trees were constructed with ape in R 3.6.1. TCRdb's version of the immuneACCESS table is confined to in-frame rearrangements and falls short of the full clone set. An unresolved V gene accounts for under half of the shortfall where checked; the remainder is of unknown origin. From that table come the V and J calls and clone size; the DNA was used to work out D and trimming. The sample contains 20,000 to 30,000 clones, about 77% of them found a single time. Together, the top ten hold about 19% of the sample.

The sample holds a few counts of this clone. What antigen it recognizes has not been identified. No base quality information exists; no much larger clone differs at one position. Findings and caveats that apply to the study as a whole: Among convalescent patients, the spike-reactive repertoire after vaccination was made up mainly of new vaccine-induced clones that were largely distinct from the clones induced by infection. The study was limited by a small number of convalescent patients and lacked early post-infection timepoints. Marked clonal contraction was observed in both infection-induced and vaccine-induced clones at late post-vaccination timepoints, consistent with waning T cell responses.

The sequence joins TRBV7-6 to TRBJ2-7; the D gene lacks a confident call. This TCR was recovered from a human donor who had a prior SARS-CoV-2 infection. Sequencing was performed on CD4+ T cells from PBMCs cultured with HCoV-NL63 spike peptides, taken before COVID-19 vaccination. Per the publication, the cell subset or site label means: HCoV-NL63 spike overlapping peptide pool stimulation. The CDR3 region: CASSLFVPGPTITPAEQYF. The DNA reads TGTGCCAGCAGCTTATTTGTACCCGGTCCGACCATAACCCCAGCCGAGCAGTACTTC.